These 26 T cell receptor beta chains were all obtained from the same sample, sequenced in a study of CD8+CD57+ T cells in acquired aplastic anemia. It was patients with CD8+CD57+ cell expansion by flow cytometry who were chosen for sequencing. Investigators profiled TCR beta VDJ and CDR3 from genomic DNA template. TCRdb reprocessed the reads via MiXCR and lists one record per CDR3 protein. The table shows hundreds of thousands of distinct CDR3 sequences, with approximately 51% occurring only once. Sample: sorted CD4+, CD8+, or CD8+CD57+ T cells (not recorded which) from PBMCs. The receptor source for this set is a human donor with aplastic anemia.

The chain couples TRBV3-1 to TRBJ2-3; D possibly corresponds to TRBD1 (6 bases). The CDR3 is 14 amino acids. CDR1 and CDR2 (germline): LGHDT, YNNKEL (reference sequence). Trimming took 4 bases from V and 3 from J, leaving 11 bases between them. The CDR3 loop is CASSPGARTDTQYF. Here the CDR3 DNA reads TGTGCCAGCAGCCCAGGGGCCCGGACAGATACGCAGTATTTT.

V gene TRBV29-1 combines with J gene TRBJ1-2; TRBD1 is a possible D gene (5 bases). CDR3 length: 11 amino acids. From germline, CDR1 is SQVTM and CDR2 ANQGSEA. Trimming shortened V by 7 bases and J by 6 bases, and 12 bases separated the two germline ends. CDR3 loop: CSGGRAHGYTF. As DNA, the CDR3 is TGCAGCGGGGGGAGGGCCCATGGCTACACCTTC.

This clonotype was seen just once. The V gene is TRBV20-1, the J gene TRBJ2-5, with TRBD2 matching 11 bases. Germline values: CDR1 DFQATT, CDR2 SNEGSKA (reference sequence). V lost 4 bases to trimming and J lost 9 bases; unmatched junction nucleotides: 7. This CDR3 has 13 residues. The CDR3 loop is CSAMEVAGGPQYF. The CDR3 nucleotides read TGCAGTGCTATGGAGGTAGCGGGGGGGCCCCAGTACTTC.

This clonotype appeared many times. The CDR3 is CSARGAVRSWEQYF. Written as DNA, the CDR3 is TGCAGTGCTAGAGGTGCAGTCAGGTCCTGGGAGCAGTACTTC. The chain joins TRBV20-1 to TRBJ2-7; D gene uncertain. The CDR3 contains 14 residues. V gave up 1 base and J gave up 7 bases, with 17 bases separating them. The germline CDR1 and CDR2 sequences are DFQATT and SNEGSKA (reference sequence).

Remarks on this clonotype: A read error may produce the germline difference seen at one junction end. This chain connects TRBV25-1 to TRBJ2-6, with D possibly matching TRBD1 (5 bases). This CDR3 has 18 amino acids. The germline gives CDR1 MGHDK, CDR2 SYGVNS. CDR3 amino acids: CGSIPRSGIASGANVLTF. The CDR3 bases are TGTGGCAGCATTCCCCGGTCAGGGATAGCCTCTGGGGCCAACGTCCTGACCTTC.

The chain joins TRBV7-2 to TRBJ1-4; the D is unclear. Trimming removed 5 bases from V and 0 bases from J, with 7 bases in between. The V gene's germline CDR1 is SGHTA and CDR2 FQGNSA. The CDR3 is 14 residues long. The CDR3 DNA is TGTGCCAGCAGCAAGTCCGCAACTAATGAAAAACTGTTTTTT. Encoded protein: CASSKSATNEKLFF. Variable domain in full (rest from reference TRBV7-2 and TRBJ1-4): GAGVSQSPSNKVTEKGKDVELRCDPISGHTALYWYRQSLGQGLEFLIYFQGNSAPDKSGLPSDRFSAERTGGSVSTLTIQRTQQEDSAVYLCASSKSATNEKLFFGSGTQLSVL.

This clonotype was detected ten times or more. CDR3 bases: TGCAGTGCTAGAATGAACAGGGTAACCTACGAGCAGTACTTC. Residues: CSARMNRVTYEQYF. V and J are TRBV20-1 and TRBJ2-7; D might be TRBD1 (6 bases). The germline CDR1 and CDR2 sequences are DFQATT and SNEGSKA (reference sequence). The CDR3 totals 14 residues. Trimming left V 2 bases short and J 2 bases short, with 13 bases between.

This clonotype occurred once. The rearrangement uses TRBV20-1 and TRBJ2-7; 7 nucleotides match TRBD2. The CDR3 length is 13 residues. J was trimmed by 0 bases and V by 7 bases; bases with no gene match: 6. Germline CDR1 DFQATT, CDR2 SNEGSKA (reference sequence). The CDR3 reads CSVRGGSSYEQYF. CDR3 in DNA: TGCAGTGTCCGCGGGGGAAGCTCCTACGAGCAGTACTTC.

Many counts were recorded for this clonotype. The CDR3 reads CASSSQGYEQYF. CDR3 coding DNA: TGTGCCAGCAGCTCTCAGGGTTACGAGCAGTACTTC. The chain is built from TRBV11-2 and TRBJ2-7; D perhaps matches TRBD1 (5 bases). Per germline, CDR1 SGHAT and CDR2 FQNNGV. The CDR3 loop spans 12 amino acids. The V and J ends lost 4 bases and 4 bases respectively, with 8 bases between them.

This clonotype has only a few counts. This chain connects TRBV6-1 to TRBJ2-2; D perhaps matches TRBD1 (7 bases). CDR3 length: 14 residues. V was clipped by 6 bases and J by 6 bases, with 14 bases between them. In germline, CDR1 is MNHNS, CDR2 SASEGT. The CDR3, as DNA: TGTGCCAGCAGCCGCCTCAGGGGGGCCGGGGAGCTGTTTTTT. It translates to CASSRLRGAGELFF.

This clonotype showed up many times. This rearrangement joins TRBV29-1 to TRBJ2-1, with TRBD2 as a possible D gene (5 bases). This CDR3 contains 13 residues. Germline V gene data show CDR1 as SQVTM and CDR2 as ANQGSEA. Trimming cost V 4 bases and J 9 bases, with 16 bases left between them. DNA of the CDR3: TGCAGCGTTGTAGGACTGACTTTGGGTGAGCAGTTCTTC. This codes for CSVVGLTLGEQFF.

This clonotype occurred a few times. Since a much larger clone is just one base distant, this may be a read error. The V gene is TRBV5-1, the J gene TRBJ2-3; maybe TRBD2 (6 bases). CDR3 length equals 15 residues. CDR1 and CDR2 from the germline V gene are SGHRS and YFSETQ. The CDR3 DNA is TGCGCCAGCAGCTTGGCGGGGGAGAGCACAGATACGCGGTATTTT. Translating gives CASSLAGESTDTRYF.

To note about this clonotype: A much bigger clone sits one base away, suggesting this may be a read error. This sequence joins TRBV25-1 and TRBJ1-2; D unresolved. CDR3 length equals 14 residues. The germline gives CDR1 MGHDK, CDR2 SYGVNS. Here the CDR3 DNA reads TGTGCCAGCAGTTCCTTAGATCATAACTATGGCTACGCCTTC. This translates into CASSSLDHNYGYAF.

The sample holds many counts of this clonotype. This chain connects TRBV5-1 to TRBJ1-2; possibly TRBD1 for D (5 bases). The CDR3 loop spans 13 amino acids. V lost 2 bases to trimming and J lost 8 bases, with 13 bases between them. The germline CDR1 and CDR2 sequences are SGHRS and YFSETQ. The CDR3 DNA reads TGCGCCAGCAGCTTAGAGGGCGCAGGGGGCTACACCTTC. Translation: CASSLEGAGGYTF.

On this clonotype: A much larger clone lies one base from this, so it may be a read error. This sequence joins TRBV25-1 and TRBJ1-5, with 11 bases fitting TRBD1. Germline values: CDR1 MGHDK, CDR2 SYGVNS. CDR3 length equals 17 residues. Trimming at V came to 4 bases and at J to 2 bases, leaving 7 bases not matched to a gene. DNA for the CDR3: TGTGCCAGCAGTGCGGGACAGGGGGTGGAAGGCAATCAGCCCCAGCATTTT. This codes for CASSAGQGVEGNQPQHF.

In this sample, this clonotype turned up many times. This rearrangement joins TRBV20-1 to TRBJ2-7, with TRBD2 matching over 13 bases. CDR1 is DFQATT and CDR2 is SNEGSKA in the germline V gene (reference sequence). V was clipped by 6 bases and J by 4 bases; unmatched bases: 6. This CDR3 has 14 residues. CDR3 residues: CSAKWTSGGYEQYF. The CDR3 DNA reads TGCAGTGCCAAATGGACTAGCGGGGGTTACGAGCAGTACTTC.

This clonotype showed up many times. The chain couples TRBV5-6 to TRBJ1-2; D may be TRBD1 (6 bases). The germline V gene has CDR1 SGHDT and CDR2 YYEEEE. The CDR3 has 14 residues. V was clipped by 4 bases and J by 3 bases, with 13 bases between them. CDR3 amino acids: CASSVGRGYYGYTF. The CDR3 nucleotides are TGTGCCAGCAGCGTCGGCAGGGGCTACTATGGCTACACCTTC.

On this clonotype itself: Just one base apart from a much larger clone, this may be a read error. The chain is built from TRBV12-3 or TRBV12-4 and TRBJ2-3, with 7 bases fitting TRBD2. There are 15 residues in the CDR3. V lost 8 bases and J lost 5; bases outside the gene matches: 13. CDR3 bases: TGTGCCAGCGGTTCGACACGGGGGGTTGGAGATACGCAGTATTTT. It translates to CASGSTRGVGDTQYF.

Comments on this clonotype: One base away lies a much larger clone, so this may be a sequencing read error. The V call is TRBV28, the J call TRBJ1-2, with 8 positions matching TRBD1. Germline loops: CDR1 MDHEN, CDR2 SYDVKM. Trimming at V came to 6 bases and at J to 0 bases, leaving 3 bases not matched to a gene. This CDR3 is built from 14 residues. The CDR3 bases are TGTGCCAGCAGCACAGGGGGTTCTAACTATGGCTACACCTTC. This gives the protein CASSTGGSNYGYTF.

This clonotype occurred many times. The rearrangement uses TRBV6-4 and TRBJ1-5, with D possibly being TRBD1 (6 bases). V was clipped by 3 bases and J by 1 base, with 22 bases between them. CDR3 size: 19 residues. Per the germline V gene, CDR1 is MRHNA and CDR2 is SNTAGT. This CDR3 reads CASSESRTVCSHSNQPQHF. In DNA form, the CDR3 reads TGTGCCAGCAGTGAGTCTAGGACAGTTTGTTCCCACAGCAATCAGCCCCAGCATTTT.

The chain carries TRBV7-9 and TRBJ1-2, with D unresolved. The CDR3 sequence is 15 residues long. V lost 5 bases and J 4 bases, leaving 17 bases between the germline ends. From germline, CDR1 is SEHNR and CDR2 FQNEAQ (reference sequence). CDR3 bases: TGTGCCAGCAGCGGGAACGGGGTGATGTCCTATGGCTACACCTTC. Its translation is CASSGNGVMSYGYTF.

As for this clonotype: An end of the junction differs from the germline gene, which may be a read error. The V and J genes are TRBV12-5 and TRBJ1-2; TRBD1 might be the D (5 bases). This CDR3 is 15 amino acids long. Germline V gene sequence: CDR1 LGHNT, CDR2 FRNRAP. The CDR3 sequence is CASSLGRGIDYSYTF. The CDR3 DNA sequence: TGCGCCAGCAGTTTAGGCCGGGGGATCGACTATAGCTACACCTTC.

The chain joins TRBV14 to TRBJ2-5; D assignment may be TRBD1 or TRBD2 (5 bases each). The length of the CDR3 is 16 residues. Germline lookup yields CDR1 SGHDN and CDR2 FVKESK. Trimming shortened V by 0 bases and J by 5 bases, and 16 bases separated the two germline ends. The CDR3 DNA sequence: TGTGCCAGCAGCCAAGATTATAAGGGGCGCGGGGAGACCCAGTACTTC. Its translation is CASSQDYKGRGETQYF.

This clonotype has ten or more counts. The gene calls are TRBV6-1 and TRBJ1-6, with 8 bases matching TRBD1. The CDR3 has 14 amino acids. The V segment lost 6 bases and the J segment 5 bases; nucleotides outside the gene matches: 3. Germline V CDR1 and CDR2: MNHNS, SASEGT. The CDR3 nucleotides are TGTGCCAGCAGACAGGGGGGTAATAATTCACCCCTCCACTTT. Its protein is CASRQGGNNSPLHF.

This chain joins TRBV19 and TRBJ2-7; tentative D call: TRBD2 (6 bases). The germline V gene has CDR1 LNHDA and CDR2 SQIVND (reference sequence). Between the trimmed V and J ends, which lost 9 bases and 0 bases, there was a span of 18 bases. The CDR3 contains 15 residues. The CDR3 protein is CASSLFLGGSYEQYF. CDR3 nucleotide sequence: TGTGCCAGCAGCTTGTTTCTGGGGGGCTCCTACGAGCAGTACTTC.

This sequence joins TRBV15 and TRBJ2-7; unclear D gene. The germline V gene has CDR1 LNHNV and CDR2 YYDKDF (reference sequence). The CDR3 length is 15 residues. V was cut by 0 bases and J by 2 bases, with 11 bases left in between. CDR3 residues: CATSREALEPYEQYF. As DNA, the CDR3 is TGTGCCACCAGCAGAGAGGCACTGGAACCCTACGAGCAGTACTTC.